A selection of T cell receptor beta chains follows, all from one sample in a study of T cell responses to AZD1222 COVID-19 vaccine. Sequenced by immunoSEQ multiplex PCR; TCRdb stores in-frame clones only, minus some. This table has about 150,000 clones, about 86% appearing once. The source material was peripheral blood, sampled 28 days after the second AZD1222 dose. The origin of the receptors is an adult who received the AZD1222 COVID-19 vaccine. The CDR3 runs from the conserved cysteine through the conserved F or W. A D gene is named only where the DNA matches it firmly. Only some rows state a clone size, as once, few, many or a class for expanded clones.

V,D,size,length,J,CDR3,DNA
TRBV5-5,-,-,12,TRBJ2-1,CASSFIGDEQFF,TGTGCCAGCAGCTTCATAGGCGATGAGCAGTTCTTC
TRBV6-2/TRBV6-3,-,once,12,TRBJ1-1,CASSLMNTEAFF,TGTGCCAGCAGTCTCATGAACACTGAAGCTTTCTTT
TRBV11-2,TRBD1,-,14,TRBJ1-1,CASKKDREGTEAFF,TGTGCCAGCAAGAAGGACAGGGAGGGCACTGAAGCTTTCTTT
TRBV20-1,-,few,11,TRBJ1-2,CSADGALGYTF,TGCAGCGCCGACGGGGCTCTTGGCTACACCTTC
TRBV2,-,-,13,TRBJ1-1,CASSQGTDLEAFF,TGTGCCAGCAGCCAAGGGACTGACCTCGAAGCTTTCTTT
TRBV5-1,-,-,15,TRBJ1-1,CASSWTSGGNTEAFF,TGCGCCAGCAGTTGGACCTCGGGAGGTAACACTGAAGCTTTCTTT
TRBV30,-,few,12,TRBJ1-2,CAWSRQVDGYTF,TGTGCCTGGAGTAGACAGGTTGATGGCTACACCTTC
TRBV27,TRBD1,-,15,TRBJ1-2,CASRPGTGVKDGYTF,TGTGCCAGCAGGCCCGGGACAGGGGTGAAGGATGGCTACACCTTC
TRBV11-2,TRBD1,-,16,TRBJ2-2,CASSARQGAIAGELFF,TGTGCCAGCAGCGCCCGACAGGGGGCCATTGCCGGGGAGCTGTTTTTT
TRBV4-2,-,-,14,TRBJ1-1,CASSQAPGATEAFF,TGTGCCAGCAGCCAAGCACCGGGGGCAACTGAAGCTTTCTTT
TRBV10-3,-,few,15,TRBJ1-1,CAISRGWGMNTEAFF,TGTGCCATCAGTCGGGGGTGGGGTATGAACACTGAAGCTTTCTTT
TRBV6-6,-,-,14,TRBJ1-3,CASSYRQAGNTIYF,TGTGCCAGCAGTTACAGGCAGGCTGGAAACACCATATATTTT
TRBV19,-,-,13,TRBJ2-7,CASSIVHVYEQYF,TGTGCCAGTAGTATAGTACACGTCTACGAGCAGTACTTC
TRBV28,-,-,12,TRBJ1-4,CASSTLQEKLFF,TGTGCCAGCAGTACCCTACAAGAAAAACTGTTTTTT
TRBV27,-,few,14,TRBJ2-1,CASSLRSSYNEQFF,TGTGCCAGCAGTTTACGGAGCTCCTACAATGAGCAGTTCTTC
TRBV5-8,-,once,15,TRBJ2-1,CASSARRAGDDEQFF,TGTGCCAGCAGCGCACGGCGGGCAGGGGATGATGAGCAGTTCTTC
TRBV18,-,-,12,TRBJ2-1,CASRPPGNEQFF,TGTGCCAGCCGCCCCCCGGGGAATGAGCAGTTCTTC
TRBV7-2,-,-,16,TRBJ1-3,CASSSSRTDSGNTIYF,TGTGCCAGCAGCTCCAGTCGGACGGACTCTGGAAACACCATATATTTT
TRBV12-3/TRBV12-4,-,-,12,TRBJ2-2,CASSLGGGELFF,TGTGCCAGCAGCCTTGGGGGCGGGGAGCTGTTTTTT
TRBV23-1,-,-,15,TRBJ1-1,CASSATDLLDTEAFF,TGCGCCAGCAGTGCTACGGACCTGTTGGACACTGAAGCTTTCTTT
TRBV30,-,-,13,TRBJ2-5,CAWSKRGEETQYF,TGTGCCTGGAGTAAGAGGGGCGAAGAGACCCAGTACTTC
TRBV24-1,TRBD1,-,13,TRBJ2-7,CATSDGTGDEQYF,TGTGCCACCAGTGATGGGACAGGGGACGAGCAGTACTTC
TRBV19,-,-,19,TRBJ1-2,CASSSDIPGNLSPYRGYTF,TGTGCCAGTAGTTCCGATATCCCAGGGAACCTTTCCCCCTATCGAGGCTACACCTTC
TRBV7-9,-,-,14,TRBJ1-3,CASSPTDAGNTIYF,TGTGCCAGCAGCCCTACAGACGCTGGAAACACCATATATTTT
TRBV9,-,-,14,TRBJ1-2,CASSVGQTAYGYTF,TGTGCCAGCAGCGTAGGACAGACCGCCTATGGCTACACCTTC
TRBV5-1,-,-,19,TRBJ2-3,CASSLGGRSGRRATDTQYF,TGCGCCAGCAGCTTAGGTGGCCGGTCCGGGAGAAGGGCCACAGATACGCAGTATTTT
TRBV18,-,-,13,TRBJ2-5,CASSPSAWETQYF,TGTGCCAGCTCACCATCGGCATGGGAGACCCAGTACTTC